The count of the clone carrying this T cell receptor beta chain is one. Unstimulated Tregs (CD4+CD25+CD127-) and CD4+CD25- non-Tregs were sorted from PBMCs. This CDR3 spans 14 amino acids. V was cut by 6 bases and J by 4 bases, with 12 bases left in between. Germline assignment: CDR1 SNHLY and CDR2 FYNNEI. This sample is part of a study of Tregs in tolerant kidney transplant recipients. Profiling relied on immunoSEQ multiplex PCR, and the TCRdb table lists in-frame clones only, not all of them. The sample lists tens of thousands of clones, over 80% seen once, with roughly 4.9% in the top ten. The TCR was taken from a human donor in good health. The sample consisted of CD4+ T cells from blood. The chain has TRBV2 and TRBJ1-4; the D gene is possibly TRBD1 (6 bases). CDR3 sequence reads: CASSKTGINEKLFF. DNA of the CDR3: TGTGCCAGCAGCAAGACAGGAATTAATGAAAAACTGTTTTTT.